The clone carrying this TCR beta chain was observed at least ten times. What it binds is unknown. V gave up 0 bases and J gave up 1 base; unmatched junction bases: 2. The germline V gene encodes CDR1 SEHNR and CDR2 FQNEAQ (reference sequence). CDR3 length: 15 amino acids. These data are taken from a study of T cells after posttransplantation cyclophosphamide. Findings and limits, study-wide: TRB clonality was highly associated with recipient CMV seropositivity and reactivation. Blood and skin or GI T cell repertoires showed limited TRB overlap. Later blood repertoires were often dominated by clones from the donor CD8+ memory compartment.

Profiling relied on immunoSEQ multiplex PCR, and the TCRdb table lists in-frame clones only, not all of them. The sample holds 32,000 or so clones, and no clone turns up only once. Sequenced: PBMCs. The sequence derives from a woman aged 55-69 years in good health, CMV-negative, and a related stem cell transplant donor. V is TRBV7-9 and J is TRBJ2-5, with 7 positions matching TRBD2. The CDR3 protein is CASSLASGGQETQYF. DNA of the CDR3: TGTGCCAGCAGCTTAGCATCGGGGGGCCAAGAGACCCAGTACTTC. Full variable domain (outside the CDR3, taken from reference TRBV7-9 and TRBJ2-5): DTGVSQNPRHKITKRGQNVTFRCDPISEHNRLYWYRQTLGQGPEFLTYFQNEAQLEKSRLLSDRFSAERPKGSFSTLEIQRTEQGDSAMYLCASSLASGGQETQYFGPGTRLLVL.